This entry lists 13 T cell receptor beta chains sequenced from one sample in a study of OX40 agonist ivuxolimab in advanced cancers. Some clones are missing from TCRdb's copy, which holds only in-frame ones; the method was immunoSEQ multiplex PCR. Counted here are tens of thousands of clones, approximately 80% occurring once; the ten biggest clones make up around 6.8%. The material was CD4+ or CD8+ T cells sorted from blood, obtained in a trial of the OX40 agonist ivuxolimab. These receptors were taken from an adult with an advanced solid tumor such as melanoma, head and neck, liver or kidney cancer.

This clone was seen just once. Here the CDR3 reads CSVEDGLNPETQYF. DNA of the CDR3: TGCAGCGTTGAAGATGGGTTAAACCCGGAGACCCAGTACTTC. The chain has TRBV29-1 and TRBJ2-5; unclear D gene. The germline gives CDR1 SQVTM, CDR2 ANQGSEA. The CDR3 has 14 residues. V dropped 0 bases and J dropped 5 bases, with 13 bases sitting between them.

The genes are TRBV5-6 and TRBJ1-1; TRBD1 matches 7 bases. This CDR3 has 15 amino acids. Losses at the gene ends were 4 bases for V and 7 bases for J; bases not matched to a gene: 13. Germline V gene sequence: CDR1 SGHDT, CDR2 YYEEEE. The CDR3 here is CASSPGGQGSLEAFF. CDR3 DNA: TGTGCCAGCAGCCCAGGGGGACAAGGATCCCTTGAAGCTTTCTTT.

This clone was seen more than once but under ten times. The chain joins TRBV7-2 to TRBJ2-7, with D perhaps matching TRBD1 (5 bases). The V gene's germline CDR1 is SGHTA and CDR2 FQGNSA. The CDR3 totals 15 residues. The germline V and J ends were trimmed by 5 bases and 3 bases, with 17 bases remaining between them. CDR3 nucleotides: TGTGCCAGCAGCGTTAGTGACAGAGTTGACTACGAGCAGTACTTC. Translated: CASSVSDRVDYEQYF.

This clone came up once. This chain uses TRBV28 with TRBJ2-5; TRBD2 agrees at 7 bases. Germline trimming cut 5 bases from V and 1 base from J; bases unmatched to any gene: 4. The CDR3 has 14 residues. Germline CDR1 reads MDHEN; CDR2 reads SYDVKM. DNA for the CDR3: TGTGCCAGCAGTCTCATAGCGGGCCAAGAGACCCAGTACTTC. Translating gives CASSLIAGQETQYF. Drawing the rest from reference TRBV28 and TRBJ2-5, the complete variable domain is DVKVTQSSRYLVKRTGEKVFLECVQDMDHENMFWYRQDPGLGLRLIYFSYDVKMKEKGDIPEGYSVSREKKERFSLILESASTNQTSMYLCASSLIAGQETQYFGPGTRLLVL.

This clone showed up just once. The J gene is TRBJ2-3, the V gene TRBV7-7; D perhaps matches TRBD1 (6 bases). The V end lost 6 bases, the J end lost 2 bases, and 12 bases lay between the germline ends. This CDR3 has 14 residues. Germline lookup yields CDR1 SSHAT and CDR2 FNYEAQ (reference sequence). In DNA form, the CDR3 reads TGTGCCAGCAGTTCCGGACAGACCACAGATACGCAGTATTTT. It specifies CASSSGQTTDTQYF.

This clone showed up just a few times. The chain carries TRBV27 and TRBJ1-1, with D perhaps matching TRBD1 (5 bases). The ends were cut back, 2 bases at V and 6 bases at J, with 10 bases in the middle. The CDR3 runs 13 residues. Germline V CDR1 and CDR2: MNHEY, SMNVEV (reference sequence). The CDR3 is CASSLIGEPEAFF. The CDR3 DNA reads as TGTGCCAGCAGTTTAATAGGGGAGCCTGAAGCTTTCTTT.

The chain links TRBV4-1 to TRBJ2-3; 9 nucleotides match TRBD2. The CDR3 is made up of 17 amino acids. Germline V gene data show CDR1 as MGHRA and CDR2 as YSYEKL. Trimming took 3 bases from V and 0 from J; bases not matched to a gene: 7. The CDR3 loop reads CASSHPPSGASTDTQYF. The CDR3 DNA sequence: TGCGCCAGCAGCCACCCCCCTAGCGGGGCGAGCACAGATACGCAGTATTTT.

This clone has only a few counts. V gene TRBV11-2 combines with J gene TRBJ1-2; 9 bases map to TRBD1. Germline loops: CDR1 SGHAT, CDR2 FQNNGV. The CDR3 is made up of 14 amino acids. V shed 5 bases and J 4 bases; nucleotides not matched to a gene: 5. In DNA, the CDR3 is TGTGCCAGCAGCCCGGGACAGGGAGTCTATGGCTACACCTTC. This encodes CASSPGQGVYGYTF.

The V and J genes are TRBV13 and TRBJ2-1; D is ambiguous. CDR3 size: 14 residues. V was pared by 2 bases and J by 7 bases, with 12 bases between. Germline V gives CDR1 PRHDT, CDR2 FYEKMQ (reference sequence). The CDR3 region is CASSLSDGPNEQFF. Here the CDR3 DNA reads TGTGCCAGCAGCTTATCTGACGGGCCGAATGAGCAGTTCTTC.

This chain uses TRBV27 with TRBJ2-3, with 8 positions matching TRBD2. Germline V lookup: CDR1 MNHEY, CDR2 SMNVEV (reference sequence). This CDR3 contains 14 residues. Trimming at V came to 6 bases and at J to 6 bases, leaving 8 bases not matched to a gene. CDR3 in amino acids: CASSLAGSKDTQYF. In DNA form, the CDR3 reads TGTGCCAGCAGCTTAGCGGGGAGCAAGGATACGCAGTATTTT.

V and J are TRBV28 and TRBJ1-5; D remains unclear. The CDR3 loop spans 13 amino acids. Per the germline V gene, CDR1 is MDHEN and CDR2 is SYDVKM. V was clipped by 6 bases and J by 0 bases, with 6 bases between them. This chain's CDR3 is CASRSFSNQPQHF. The CDR3 region has the DNA TGTGCCAGCAGGTCATTTAGCAATCAGCCCCAGCATTTT.

The chain is built from TRBV19 and TRBJ2-2, with D hard to call. CDR1 is LNHDA, CDR2 SQIVND, per germline (reference sequence). The germline V and J ends were trimmed by 4 bases and 4 bases, with 10 bases remaining between them. CDR3 length: 14 amino acids. Written as DNA, the CDR3 is TGTGCCAGTAGTAACGTCTTTGTCACCGGGGAGCTGTTTTTT. Residues: CASSNVFVTGELFF.

This clone was recorded a few times. The genes are TRBV12-5 and TRBJ2-1, with D tentatively TRBD1 or TRBD2 (5 bases each). Germline V gene data show CDR1 as LGHNT and CDR2 as FRNRAP. The ends were cut back, 1 base at V and 2 bases at J, with 9 bases in the middle. The CDR3 has 15 amino acids. CDR3 amino acids: CASGLARGTYNEQFF. CDR3 DNA: TGTGCTAGTGGTTTGGCGAGGGGCACCTACAATGAGCAGTTCTTC.